One and the same sample provided the 2 T cell receptor beta chains below, sequenced in a study of OX40 agonist ivuxolimab in advanced cancers. The method was immunoSEQ multiplex PCR; TCRdb's version includes in-frame clones alone and lacks a portion of them. The sample has some 70,000 clones, around 88% seen once. The specimen was CD4+ or CD8+ T cells sorted from blood, collected in a trial of the OX40 agonist ivuxolimab. The source of these receptors is an adult with an advanced solid tumor such as melanoma, head and neck, liver or kidney cancer.

This rearrangement joins TRBV5-6 to TRBJ2-3; no definite D call. There are 12 residues in the CDR3. Trimming left V 4 bases short and J 4 bases short, with 7 bases between. In germline, CDR1 is SGHDT, CDR2 YYEEEE. This CDR3 reads CASSQLSDTQYF. CDR3 nucleotide sequence: TGTGCCAGCAGCCAGCTATCAGATACGCAGTATTTT.

The chain has TRBV18 and TRBJ2-2; the match to TRBD2 covers 9 bases. The CDR3 length is 15 residues. CDR1 and CDR2 (germline): KGHSH, LQKENI. The J segment lost 3 bases and the V segment lost 5 bases, leaving 4 bases of the junction unmatched. CDR3 sequence reads: CASSAVAGDTGELFF. The CDR3 region has the DNA TGTGCCAGCTCAGCGGTAGCGGGGGACACCGGGGAGCTGTTTTTT.